This T cell receptor (beta chain) was found in a study of T cells in localized non-small cell lung cancer. Study results and caveats: Within adjacent lung there appeared a median around 57 of the top 100 tumor clones. Highest T cell clonality was seen in uninvolved adjacent lung, surpassing that measured in tumor. Longer overall survival was seen with higher T cell density measured in blood. Since sequencing was restricted to only one region of the tumor, intratumor heterogeneity remains a possibility.

In the case of this clone: Antigen specificity is unknown.

Measured with immunoSEQ multiplex PCR; TCRdb has only the in-frame clones, and not every one. Seen here are fewer than 45,000 clones, around nine tenths observed once, and the top ten hold roughly 2.6%. The specimen was peripheral blood, collected before any cancer treatment. The clonotype was recovered from an older female donor with stage I squamous cell lung carcinoma.

The CDR3 coding sequence is TGTGCCAGCAGCCGACAGCTGAACACCGGGGAGCTGTTTTTT. Encoded protein: CASSRQLNTGELFF. This chain links TRBV7-6 with TRBJ2-2; tentative D call: TRBD1 (5 bases). Germline CDR1 SGHVS, CDR2 FNYEAQ. This CDR3 has 14 amino acids. V was shortened by 5 bases and J by 1 base, with 8 bases between the two germline ends.